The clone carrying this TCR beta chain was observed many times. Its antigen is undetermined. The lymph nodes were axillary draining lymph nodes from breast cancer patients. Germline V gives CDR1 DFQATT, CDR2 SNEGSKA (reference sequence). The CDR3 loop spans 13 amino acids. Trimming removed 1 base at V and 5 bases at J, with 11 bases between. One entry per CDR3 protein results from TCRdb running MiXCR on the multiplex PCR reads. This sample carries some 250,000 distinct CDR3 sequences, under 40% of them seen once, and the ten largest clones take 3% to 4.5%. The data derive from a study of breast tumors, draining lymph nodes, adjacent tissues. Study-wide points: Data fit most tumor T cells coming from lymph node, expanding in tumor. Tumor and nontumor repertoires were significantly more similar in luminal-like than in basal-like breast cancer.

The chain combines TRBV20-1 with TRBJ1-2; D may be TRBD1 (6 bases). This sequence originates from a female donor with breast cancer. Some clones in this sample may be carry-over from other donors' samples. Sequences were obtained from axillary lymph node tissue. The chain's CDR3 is CSARVVQGYGYTF. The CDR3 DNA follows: TGCAGTGCTAGAGTAGTGCAGGGGTATGGCTACACCTTC.